A single sample gave rise to the 14 T cell receptor beta chains below, sequenced in a study of T cells in women clearing cervical HPV infection. This table comes from immunoSEQ multiplex PCR, and its TCRdb copy is limited to in-frame clones, with some not included. This sample's table reports approximately 15,000 clones. Sample: blood buffy coat. The receptors come from a woman between 18 and 70 years old with a cervical HPV16 infection that either progressed to CIN3+ or cleared (not recorded which).

Remarks on this clone: The read falls 3 residues short of the CDR3 end, and the missing part is taken from the germline J gene. The V call is TRBV10-2, the J call TRBJ2-3, with TRBD1 identical over 8 bases. Germline-derived CDR1 and CDR2 are WSHSY and SAAADI. V was clipped by 8 bases and J by 4 bases; unmatched bases: 8. The CDR3 runs to 14 residues. This CDR3 reads CASEDRGAADTQYF. The sequenced part of the CDR3 DNA is TGCGCCAGCGAAGACAGGGGTGCCGCAGATACG.

On this clone itself: The sequenced fragment ends 3 residues before the CDR3 boundary, so the rest is inferred from the germline J gene. This chain connects TRBV7-9 to TRBJ1-2, with 7 nucleotides matching TRBD1. Germline V gives CDR1 SEHNR, CDR2 FQNEAQ (reference sequence). The CDR3 length is 14 residues. The part of the CDR3 DNA that was read is TGTGCCAGCAGGTCAACAGGGGCCTACAATGAC. As protein: CASRSTGAYND. The whole CDR3 reads CASRSTGAYNDYTF.

Note on this clone: The CDR3 is cut off 3 residues early in the read; its end comes from the germline J gene. The chain carries TRBV10-2 and TRBJ1-2, with 7 positions matching TRBD1. The V segment lost 3 bases and the J segment 4 bases; nucleotides outside the gene matches: 11. This CDR3 region has 16 residues. Germline CDR1 reads WSHSY; CDR2 reads SAAADI. The CDR3 DNA, read in part, is TGCGCCAGCAGTGACCCCGGGGAGCCAGGGGGCTATGGC. Its translation is CASSDPGEPGGYG. The full CDR3 reads CASSDPGEPGGYGYTF.

About this clone itself: Read data end 3 residues before the CDR3 end; the end is taken from the germline J gene. The rearrangement joins TRBV20-1 to TRBJ1-1, with TRBD1 identical over 10 bases. Germline V gene data show CDR1 as DFQATT and CDR2 as SNEGSKA (reference sequence). J lost 1 base, V lost 2 bases, and 4 bases had no gene match. The CDR3 totals 15 residues. CDR3 DNA (partial): TGCAGTGCTAGACGGACAGGGGGTACGAACACTGAA. Translation gives CSARRTGGTNTE. The full-length CDR3 reads as CSARRTGGTNTEAFF.

Notes on this clone: The read ends 3 residues early relative to the CDR3; the germline J gene fills the gap. The gene calls are TRBV7-2 and TRBJ1-5; D possibly corresponds to TRBD1 (6 bases). The V gene's germline CDR1 is SGHTA and CDR2 FQGNSA. The CDR3 is made up of 14 amino acids. The CDR3 spells CASSFGTSYGPQHF. Partial CDR3 DNA: TGTGCCAGCAGCTTTGGGACATCATACGGACCC.

As to this clone: Coverage ceases 3 residues before the CDR3 finishes, and the germline J gene fills in the end. The gene calls are TRBV2 and TRBJ1-2; TRBD1 matches 7 bases. The CDR3 runs to 15 residues. Germline V gene lookup returns CDR1 SNHLY and CDR2 FYNNEI. Germline trimming cut 6 bases from V and 4 bases from J; bases unmatched to any gene: 11. The CDR3 sequence: CASRGGMGQTYGYTF. The CDR3 bases that were read are TGTGCCAGCAGGGGGGGAATGGGACAGACCTATGGC.

About this clone: From the germline J gene comes the end of the CDR3, since the read stops 3 residues before it. The gene calls are TRBV11-3 and TRBJ2-3, with D maybe TRBD1 (6 bases). Trimming shortened V by 1 base and J by 4 bases, and 12 bases separated the two germline ends. Germline V gene data show CDR1 as SGHNT and CDR2 as YENEEA. This CDR3 has 15 amino acids. The CDR3: CASSLASGVSDTQYF. Partial CDR3 DNA: TGTGCCAGCAGCTTAGCTTCAGGGGTGTCAGATACG. The whole variable domain, filled in from reference TRBV11-3 and TRBJ2-3, reads EAGVVQSPRYKIIEKKQPVAFWCNPISGHNTLYWYLQNLGQGPELLIRYENEEAVDDSQLPKDRFSAERLKGVDSTLKIQPAELGDSAVYLCASSLASGVSDTQYFGPGTRLTVL.

Details on this clone: The read gets to within 3 residues of the CDR3 end, and the germline J gene fills in the rest. Other DNA sequences in this sample translate to the same CDR3. The chain is built from TRBV7-2 and TRBJ2-1, with 10 bases that match TRBD2. The CDR3 is 15 amino acids. The germline V gene has CDR1 SGHTA and CDR2 FQGNSA. V shed 5 bases, J shed 2 bases, and the junction held 3 bases outside the gene matches. The CDR3 sequence is CASSRTSGPYNEQFF. Incomplete CDR3 DNA: TGTGCCAGCAGCAGGACTAGCGGTCCCTACAATGAG. Filled out from reference TRBV7-2 and TRBJ2-1, the complete variable domain reads GAGVSQSPSNKVTEKGKDVELRCDPISGHTALYWYRQSLGQGLEFLIYFQGNSAPDKSGLPSDRFSAERTGGSVSTLTIQRTQQEDSAVYLCASSRTSGPYNEQFFGPGTRLTVL.

In the case of this clone: The read stops 3 residues short of the end of the CDR3; the missing end is completed from the germline J gene. V is TRBV19 and J is TRBJ1-6; TRBD1 matches 7 bases. This CDR3 has 17 amino acids. Germline CDR1 LNHDA, CDR2 SQIVND (reference sequence). The V segment lost 5 bases and the J segment 8 bases; nucleotides outside the gene matches: 15. CDR3 DNA, as far as it was read: TGTGCCAGTAGTCTCGGTCGGGGCAGGGGGTTACATTCACCC. It codes for CASSLGRGRGLHSP. The CDR3 as a whole reads CASSLGRGRGLHSPLHF.

With regard to this clone: The read terminates 3 residues before the CDR3 end, so the remaining end is supplied by the germline J gene. The genes are TRBV19 and TRBJ2-5; unclear D gene. CDR1 is LNHDA and CDR2 is SQIVND in the germline V gene (reference sequence). The CDR3 totals 12 residues. The CDR3 DNA, read in part, is TGTGCCAGTAGCCAATACACAGATACC. Translating gives CASSQYTDT. The entire CDR3 protein is CASSQYTDTQYF.

Details on this clone: The read ends 3 residues early relative to the CDR3; the germline J gene fills the gap. V usage is TRBV5-1 and J usage is TRBJ2-3; TRBD2 matches 10 bases. This CDR3 spans 17 amino acids. The V gene's germline CDR1 is SGHRS and CDR2 YFSETQ. CDR3 sequence: CASSPGLASSEEETQYF. The CDR3 bases that were read are TGCGCCAGCAGCCCGGGACTAGCGAGTAGTGAGGAGGAGACG.

On this clone itself: Sequence at one end of the junction differs from germline and may be a read error. The CDR3 end falls 3 residues outside the read, so it is completed with the germline J gene. V is TRBV4-1 and J is TRBJ2-7; D unclear. This CDR3 is 12 amino acids long. Germline CDR1 and CDR2: MGHRA and YSYEKL. CDR3 amino acids: CTSSLFSYEQYF. CDR3 DNA, as far as it was read: TGCACCAGCAGCCTATTCTCCTACGAG.

As for this clone: The CDR3 is cut off 3 residues early in the read; its end comes from the germline J gene. The chain uses TRBV30 and TRBJ1-4; 7 bases are shared with TRBD1. Germline CDR1 and CDR2: GTSNPN and SVGIG (reference sequence). This CDR3 is 13 amino acids long. CDR3 sequence: CAWRTGSNSPLFF. Incomplete CDR3 DNA: TGTGCCTGGAGGACAGGGTCGAATTCACCA.

This clone is labeled medium-sized based on frequency. The sequence runs out 3 residues before the end of the CDR3; the remainder is reconstructed from the germline J gene. This chain joins TRBV29-1 and TRBJ1-1, with D possibly matching TRBD1 (5 bases). CDR1 SQVTM and CDR2 ANQGSEA come from the germline V gene. This CDR3 is built from 12 residues. This CDR3 is CSVPSDSRQAFF. CDR3 bases read: TGCAGCGTTCCGTCAGACAGCCGCCAA.